The rows below give T cell receptor beta chains drawn from one sample of a study of graft-versus-host responses after intestinal transplantation. These TCRs are of unknown antigen specificity. Profiling relied on immunoSEQ multiplex PCR, and the TCRdb table lists in-frame clones only, not all of them. The data show some 100,000 clones, 92% seen once. The specimen comprised unstimulated CD8+ T cells sorted from spleen or lymph node cells, sampled before transplant. The receptors here all came from a human donor who was the organ donor for an intestinal transplant. The CDR3 runs from the conserved cysteine through the conserved F or W. A D gene is named only where the DNA matches it firmly. Some rows mark clone size as missing; the rest say once, few, many or name a class of expanded clone.

clone_size | j_call | d_call | v_call | cdr3_aa | cdr3_nt
NA | TRBJ2-7 | NA | TRBV2 | CASIRLAAGRSYEQYF | TGTGCCAGCATCAGACTTGCGGCGGGCCGCTCCTACGAGCAGTACTTC
NA | TRBJ1-1 | NA | TRBV4-2 | CASSQDDRSEAFF | TGTGCCAGCAGCCAAGATGACAGATCTGAAGCTTTCTTT
NA | TRBJ2-1 | TRBD1 | TRBV5-6 | CASSSVFGDRDTYNEQFF | TGTGCCAGCAGCTCCGTATTTGGCGACAGGGATACCTACAATGAGCAGTTCTTC
NA | TRBJ2-1 | NA | TRBV5-4 | CASSLGSGEQFF | TGTGCCAGCAGCTTGGGATCGGGGGAGCAGTTCTTC
NA | TRBJ2-7 | NA | TRBV6-5 | CASSYSMVGRDEQYF | TGTGCCAGCAGTTACTCGATGGTGGGCAGGGACGAGCAGTACTTC
NA | TRBJ2-1 | TRBD2 | TRBV7-2 | CASRQSGGYYNEQFF | TGTGCCAGCAGACAAAGCGGGGGGTACTACAATGAGCAGTTCTTC
NA | TRBJ2-5 | TRBD2 | TRBV6-1 | CASSEARGAIVETQYF | TGTGCCAGCAGTGAAGCGCGGGGGGCAATAGTCGAGACCCAGTACTTC
NA | TRBJ2-7 | NA | TRBV4-2 | CASSPCSSGCEQYF | TGTGCCAGCAGCCCATGCTCCTCTGGCTGCGAGCAGTACTTC
NA | TRBJ2-7 | NA | TRBV5-4 | CASSGGRGNSYEQYF | TGTGCCAGCAGCGGAGGTAGAGGGAACTCCTACGAGCAGTACTTC
NA | TRBJ2-3 | TRBD2 | TRBV15 | CATSRGASGSTSRGTDTQYF | TGTGCCACCAGCAGAGGGGCTAGCGGGAGTACTAGCCGGGGCACAGATACGCAGTATTTT
NA | TRBJ1-5 | TRBD1 | TRBV27 | CASSATGSLQPQHF | TGTGCCAGCAGTGCGACAGGGAGTCTTCAGCCCCAGCATTTT
NA | TRBJ2-7 | NA | TRBV7-9 | CASSLTWADSSYEQYF | TGTGCCAGCAGCTTAACGTGGGCTGATAGCTCCTACGAGCAGTACTTC
NA | TRBJ1-1 | TRBD1 | TRBV14 | CASSQIQGAWTEAFF | TGTGCCAGCAGCCAAATACAGGGGGCATGGACTGAAGCTTTCTTT
NA | TRBJ1-1 | NA | TRBV19 | CASSIWGGNTEAFF | TGTGCCAGTAGTATCTGGGGGGGGAACACTGAAGCTTTCTTT
NA | TRBJ2-2 | NA | TRBV28 | CASSVTENTGELFF | TGTGCCAGCAGTGTAACAGAGAACACCGGGGAGCTGTTTTTT
NA | TRBJ1-4 | NA | TRBV7-9 | CASSLAVQGTNEKLFF | TGTGCCAGCAGCTTAGCGGTACAGGGAACCAATGAAAAACTGTTTTTT
NA | TRBJ1-1 | NA | TRBV19 | CASSDSRNTEAFF | TGTGCCAGTAGTGACAGTCGGAACACTGAAGCTTTCTTT
NA | TRBJ1-2 | NA | TRBV2 | CASSVTNYGYTF | TGTGCCAGCAGTGTAACTAACTATGGCTACACCTTC
NA | TRBJ2-1 | NA | TRBV28 | CASSFPYNEQFF | TGTGCCAGCAGTTTTCCTTACAATGAGCAGTTCTTC
NA | TRBJ2-1 | TRBD2 | TRBV6-1 | CASSEEASGSSGEQFF | TGTGCCAGCAGTGAAGAGGCTAGCGGGAGCTCGGGTGAGCAGTTCTTC
NA | TRBJ2-3 | TRBD1 | TRBV29-1 | CSVEGTGIADTQYF | TGCAGCGTTGAAGGGACAGGGATCGCAGATACGCAGTATTTT
NA | TRBJ2-3 | NA | TRBV9 | CASKMGSGTDTQYF | TGTGCCAGCAAGATGGGCTCTGGCACAGATACGCAGTATTTT
once | TRBJ2-7 | TRBD1 | TRBV9 | CASSVTAGGYYEQYF | TGTGCCAGCAGCGTAACGGCAGGGGGATACTACGAGCAGTACTTC
NA | TRBJ2-1 | TRBD2 | TRBV18 | CASSPLAGGPSYNEQFF | TGTGCCAGCTCACCATTAGCGGGAGGGCCCTCATACAATGAGCAGTTCTTC
once | TRBJ2-7 | TRBD2 | TRBV10-2 | CASWGTSGLAYEQYF | TGCGCCAGCTGGGGAACTAGCGGGTTGGCCTACGAGCAGTACTTC
NA | TRBJ2-7 | TRBD1 | TRBV7-8 | CASSYGDREGEQYF | TGTGCCAGCAGCTACGGGGACAGGGAGGGCGAGCAGTACTTC
NA | TRBJ2-2 | NA | TRBV7-9 | CASRKRQRPGELFF | TGTGCCAGCAGAAAACGACAGAGACCCGGGGAGCTGTTTTTT
once | TRBJ2-1 | TRBD2 | TRBV6-5 | CASRRLAGVDEQFF | TGTGCCAGCAGAAGACTAGCGGGAGTAGACGAGCAGTTCTTC
NA | TRBJ1-5 | NA | TRBV18 | CASSPPFRATGQPQHF | TGTGCCAGCTCACCACCGTTCAGGGCAACAGGGCAGCCCCAGCATTTT
NA | TRBJ2-2 | NA | TRBV2 | CASSRGRGGGDTGELFF | TGTGCCAGCAGCCGCGGCAGGGGAGGGGGTGACACCGGGGAGCTGTTTTTT
once | TRBJ2-7 | NA | TRBV5-1 | CASSLGADSFHEQYF | TGCGCCAGCAGCTTGGGGGCAGACAGTTTCCACGAGCAGTACTTC
once | TRBJ1-5 | NA | TRBV25-1 | CASSSGSGNQPQHF | TGTGCCAGCAGTTCGGGGTCGGGCAATCAGCCCCAGCATTTT
NA | TRBJ1-2 | NA | TRBV7-9 | CASSLVFVTTYGYTF | TGTGCCAGCAGCTTAGTATTCGTAACTACTTATGGCTACACCTTC
NA | TRBJ2-7 | NA | TRBV21-1 | CASSKWTSGISYEQYF | TGTGCCAGCAGCAAATGGACTAGCGGAATATCCTACGAGCAGTACTTC
NA | TRBJ1-2 | TRBD1 | TRBV29-1 | CSVENRGFYGYTF | TGCAGCGTTGAAAACAGGGGTTTCTATGGCTACACCTTC
NA | TRBJ1-1 | NA | TRBV7-3 | CASSSGTLTEAFF | TGTGCCAGCAGCTCCGGGACACTCACTGAAGCTTTCTTT
NA | TRBJ2-1 | TRBD2 | TRBV5-1 | CASSLCLLAGEINEQFF | TGCGCCAGCAGCTTGTGCCTACTAGCGGGAGAAATCAATGAGCAGTTCTTC
NA | TRBJ2-1 | NA | TRBV7-3 | CASSLLGEVDNEQFF | TGTGCCAGCAGCCTCTTGGGGGAGGTAGACAATGAGCAGTTCTTC
NA | TRBJ1-4 | NA | TRBV6-1 | CASSVLSGTLDEKLFF | TGTGCCAGCAGTGTTTTGTCCGGGACACTGGATGAAAAACTGTTTTTT
NA | TRBJ1-1 | NA | TRBV11-2 | CASSLAGNTEAFF | TGTGCCAGCAGCTTAGCCGGGAACACTGAAGCTTTCTTT
once | TRBJ1-2 | NA | TRBV7-9 | CASSLGTNRNPGYGYTF | TGTGCCAGCAGCTTGGGTACCAACCGGAATCCAGGATACGGCTACACCTTC
NA | TRBJ1-2 | NA | TRBV28 | CASSLFGRGSGYTF | TGTGCCAGCAGTTTATTCGGCAGGGGTTCTGGCTACACCTTC
once | TRBJ1-2 | NA | TRBV5-4 | CASSFSRTDYGYTF | TGTGCCAGCAGCTTTAGTAGGACAGACTATGGCTACACCTTC
NA | TRBJ1-2 | TRBD1 | TRBV5-5 | CASSLVGTGAQTNYGYTF | TGTGCCAGCAGCTTGGTAGGGACAGGGGCCCAAACTAACTATGGCTACACCTTC
NA | TRBJ2-5 | TRBD1 | TRBV25-1 | CASSERTGWETQYF | TGTGCCAGCAGTGAACGGACAGGGTGGGAGACCCAGTACTTC
once | TRBJ2-1 | NA | TRBV28 | CASSRTTNYNEQFF | TGTGCCAGCAGCCGGACGACTAACTACAATGAGCAGTTCTTC
NA | TRBJ2-2 | NA | TRBV27 | CASSFSQGGTGELFF | TGTGCCAGCAGTTTTTCACAGGGTGGAACCGGGGAGCTGTTTTTT
NA | TRBJ2-1 | NA | TRBV19 | CASSRWQERTSYNEQFF | TGTGCCAGTAGTCGGTGGCAAGAGAGGACAAGCTACAATGAGCAGTTCTTC
NA | TRBJ2-5 | NA | TRBV19 | CASSYSGQETQYF | TGTGCCAGTAGTTATAGCGGACAAGAGACCCAGTACTTC
NA | TRBJ2-3 | TRBD1 | TRBV5-6 | CASSWMDRVSDTQYF | TGTGCCAGCAGCTGGATGGACAGGGTGTCAGATACGCAGTATTTT
NA | TRBJ1-1 | TRBD1 | TRBV14 | CASREQGSLEAFF | TGTGCCAGCAGGGAACAGGGGTCCCTTGAAGCTTTCTTT
NA | TRBJ2-7 | NA | TRBV19 | CASSSSGKTYEQYF | TGTGCCAGTAGCAGTAGCGGAAAGACCTACGAGCAGTACTTC
NA | TRBJ2-7 | NA | TRBV11-2 | CASSLSGGSYEQYF | TGTGCCAGCAGCTTATCTGGCGGATCCTACGAGCAGTACTTC
NA | TRBJ1-5 | NA | TRBV27 | CASSPTGGGNQPQHF | TGTGCCAGCAGTCCTACGGGAGGGGGCAATCAGCCCCAGCATTTT
NA | TRBJ2-7 | TRBD2 | TRBV7-2 | CASSSLAGAYEQYF | TGTGCCAGCAGCTCGCTAGCGGGGGCCTACGAGCAGTACTTC
NA | TRBJ1-2 | TRBD1 | TRBV28 | CASQGTGVNYGYTF | TGTGCCAGCCAGGGGACAGGAGTCAACTATGGCTACACCTTC
NA | TRBJ1-2 | TRBD1 | TRBV5-6 | CASSLGQGNYGYTF | TGTGCCAGCAGCTTGGGACAGGGTAACTATGGCTACACCTTC